The subject of this entry is one T cell receptor (beta chain). What it recognizes is unknown. These data belong to a study of glioma-infiltrating T cells after dendritic cell vaccination. Study-level background: Dendritic cell vaccine was injected intradermally three times, biweekly. Study-wide findings and caveats: Estimated pretreatment TIL content predicted outcome after dendritic cell vaccination.

Germline values: CDR1 SEHNR, CDR2 FQNEAQ (reference sequence). V lost 2 bases to trimming and J lost 0 bases; unmatched junction nucleotides: 8. The CDR3 consists of 17 residues. TCRB CDR3 was amplified from 2 ug genomic DNA or less. The primer mix had 60 V beta and 13 J beta primers. Repertoires were generated with immunoSEQ multiplex PCR, while TCRdb's copy carries only in-frame clones and drops some. The table lists about 92,000 clones, approximately 90% of them singletons, with 15% to 18% in the top ten. Sequenced here: blood, sampled before dendritic cell vaccination. The TCR sequence derives from a human donor with glioblastoma. This rearrangement joins TRBV7-9 to TRBJ2-3; 7 bases map to TRBD2. The CDR3, as DNA: TGTGCCAGCAGCTTACACCGGACTAGTTCAAGCACAGATACGCAGTATTTT. This sequence encodes CASSLHRTSSSTDTQYF.